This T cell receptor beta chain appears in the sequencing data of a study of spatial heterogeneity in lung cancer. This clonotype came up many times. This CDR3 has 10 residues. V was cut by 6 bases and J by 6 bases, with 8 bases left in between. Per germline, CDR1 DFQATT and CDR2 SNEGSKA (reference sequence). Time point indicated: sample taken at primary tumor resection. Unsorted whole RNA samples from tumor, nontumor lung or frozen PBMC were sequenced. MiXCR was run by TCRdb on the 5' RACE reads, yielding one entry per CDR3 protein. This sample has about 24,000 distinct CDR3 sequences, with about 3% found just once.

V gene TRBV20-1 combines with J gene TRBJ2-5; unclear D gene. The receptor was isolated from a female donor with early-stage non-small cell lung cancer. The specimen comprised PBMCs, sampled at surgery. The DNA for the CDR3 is TGCAGTGCCGCCAAAAAGACCCAGTACTTC. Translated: CSAAKKTQYF.